These T cell receptor beta chains were read from a single sample in a study of cytomegalovirus exposure and HLA in healthy donors. Data came from immunoSEQ multiplex PCR; TCRdb stores just in-frame clones and leaves some out. The sample includes under 150,000 clones, over 75% seen only once; the top ten take about 5.4%. The sequencing input was PBMCs. These receptors originate from a woman younger than 45 in good health and CMV-seropositive. Both conserved end residues are part of each CDR3. A D gene is named only where the DNA matches it firmly.

d_call j_call v_call cdr3_nt cdr3_aa
. TRBJ1-3 TRBV29-1 TGCAGCGTTGACCCCCAGGAAGGCCGCTCTGGAAACACCATATATTTT CSVDPQEGRSGNTIYF
. TRBJ1-1 TRBV5-5 TGTGCCAGCAGCCCTGACGGGGGAGGAACGTACACTGAAGCTTTCTTT CASSPDGGGTYTEAFF
. TRBJ1-5 TRBV6-1 TGTGCCAGCAGTGACAGACCTCCCGGGTCCCAGCATTTT CASSDRPPGSQHF
. TRBJ2-5 TRBV29-1 TGCAGCTCAGGTAGCGGTATTCAAGAGACCCAGTACTTC CSSGSGIQETQYF
TRBD2 TRBJ2-3 TRBV11-2 TGTGCCAGCAGCCTACCCTCGGGACTAGCGGGGGGCACAGATACGCAGTATTTT CASSLPSGLAGGTDTQYF
TRBD2 TRBJ2-2 TRBV29-1 TGCAGCGTTGTGCCGGGAGGGCCCGGCGGGGAGCTGTTTTTT CSVVPGGPGGELFF
. TRBJ1-5 TRBV5-4 TGTGCCAGCAGCTTGGTCGGTAGCAATCAGCCCCAGCATTTT CASSLVGSNQPQHF
TRBD1 TRBJ1-5 TRBV19 TGTGCCAGTAGTCGGGGACAGCATAGCAATCAGCCCCAGCATTTT CASSRGQHSNQPQHF
. TRBJ2-3 TRBV5-1 TGCGCCACCCGATGGCGGGACACAGATACGCAGTATTTT CATRWRDTDTQYF
TRBD1 TRBJ1-4 TRBV28 TGTGCCAGCAGTTCCGGGACAGGGGCTGAAAAACTGTTTTTT CASSSGTGAEKLFF
. TRBJ2-3 TRBV6-1 TGTGCCAGCAGTGAAGCTTCGGGACTTAGCACAGATACGCAGTATTTT CASSEASGLSTDTQYF